The 30 T cell receptor beta chains below were found in one sample sequenced in a study of cytotoxic CD8 clonotypes in ibrutinib-treated CLL. The protocol was immunoSEQ multiplex PCR, while the TCRdb copy is restricted to in-frame clones and leaves out a portion. This table has around 330,000 clones, about 61% appearing once. The input for sequencing was PBMCs, taken after 36 months of ibrutinib treatment. These receptors all stem from a human donor with chronic lymphocytic leukemia.

The V and J genes are TRBV5-6 and TRBJ2-7, with D maybe TRBD1 (6 bases). V lost 3 bases, J lost 0 bases, and 13 bases lay in between. The CDR3 length is 15 residues. The germline V gene encodes CDR1 SGHDT and CDR2 YYEEEE. The CDR3 protein is CASSSTGHLSYEQYF. For the CDR3, the DNA is TGTGCCAGCAGCTCAACGGGACACCTCTCCTACGAGCAGTACTTC.

This clone came up a few times. The rearrangement joins TRBV5-1 to TRBJ1-2; D uncertain. The CDR3 is 12 amino acids. From germline, CDR1 is SGHRS and CDR2 YFSETQ. Trimming removed 1 base at V and 6 bases at J, with 7 bases between. CDR3 in amino acids: CASSLNSDGYTF. The CDR3 DNA reads as TGCGCCAGCAGCTTGAATTCAGATGGCTACACCTTC.

The rearrangement joins TRBV7-2 to TRBJ2-7; 8 bases agree with TRBD1. The CDR3 length is 18 residues. Looked up from germline, CDR1 is SGHTA and CDR2 is FQGNSA. V lost 6 bases to trimming and J lost 5 bases; unmatched junction nucleotides: 21. CDR3 DNA sequence: TGTGCCAGCAGACCGCCATCAGGGGGCGCCGGGGTATTCCACGAGCAGTACTTC. Translation gives CASRPPSGGAGVFHEQYF.

The rearrangement joins TRBV5-1 to TRBJ1-4, with 8 bases lining up with TRBD1. J lost 0 bases, V lost 3 bases, and 4 bases had no gene match. Germline V gene lookup returns CDR1 SGHRS and CDR2 YFSETQ. The CDR3 sequence is 16 residues long. The CDR3 here is CASSSTGGTTNEKLFF. The CDR3 DNA reads TGCGCCAGCAGCTCTACAGGGGGGACAACTAATGAAAAACTGTTTTTT.

The chain carries TRBV28 and TRBJ2-7; 11 positions match TRBD2. The CDR3 is 15 residues long. With V trimmed by 5 bases and J by 3 bases, 6 bases remained unmatched. CDR1 MDHEN and CDR2 SYDVKM come from the germline V gene. Here the CDR3 DNA reads TGTGCCAGCAGTCACAGCGGGACTAGCGGCTACGAGCAGTACTTC. Amino acid sequence: CASSHSGTSGYEQYF. Drawing the rest from reference TRBV28 and TRBJ2-7, the complete variable domain is DVKVTQSSRYLVKRTGEKVFLECVQDMDHENMFWYRQDPGLGLRLIYFSYDVKMKEKGDIPEGYSVSREKKERFSLILESASTNQTSMYLCASSHSGTSGYEQYFGPGTRLTVT.

The rearrangement links TRBV18 to TRBJ1-2; unclear D gene. Germline-derived CDR1 and CDR2 are KGHSH and LQKENI. V was pared by 1 base and J by 7 bases, with 13 bases between. The CDR3 has 14 residues. DNA of the CDR3: TGTGCCAGCTCACCACAGGGTGGGCGGCCTGGCTACACCTTC. Protein product: CASSPQGGRPGYTF.

The V and J genes are TRBV19 and TRBJ2-7; D is perhaps TRBD2 (5 bases). Germline assignment: CDR1 LNHDA and CDR2 SQIVND (reference sequence). There are 13 residues in the CDR3. Trimming left V 5 bases short and J 3 bases short, with 11 bases between. The CDR3 is CASSDTADYEQYF. The CDR3 DNA follows: TGTGCCAGTAGTGATACAGCGGACTACGAGCAGTACTTC.

This clone came up many times. This sample also contains other DNA sequences that code for the same CDR3. CDR3 sequence reads: CASSVVSYNEQFF. CDR3 DNA sequence: TGTGCCAGCAGCGTAGTCTCCTACAATGAGCAGTTCTTC. This chain uses TRBV9 with TRBJ2-1, with D unresolved. Trimming removed 0 bases at V and 0 bases at J, with 1 base between. Germline V gene data show CDR1 as SGDLS and CDR2 as YYNGEE. The CDR3 loop spans 13 amino acids.

The CDR3 reads CSVIRSNEQFF. The CDR3 DNA reads TGCAGCGTTATCAGATCCAATGAGCAGTTCTTC. J is TRBJ2-1 and V is TRBV29-1; no firm D call. V was clipped by 5 bases and J by 6 bases, with 8 bases between them. CDR1 and CDR2 from the germline V gene are SQVTM and ANQGSEA. The CDR3 contains 11 residues.

Points on this clone: Compared with germline, one end of the junction differs, possibly owing to a read error. The J gene is TRBJ1-5, the V gene TRBV28; possible D gene TRBD1, 5 bases. From germline, CDR1 is MDHEN and CDR2 SYDVKM. This CDR3 comprises 11 residues. The CDR3 region is CASRGTSGRAF. CDR3 DNA: TGTGCCAGCAGGGGGACGTCGGGTCGGGCTTTT.

The rearrangement joins TRBV7-9 to TRBJ2-3; 11 positions agree with TRBD2. V trimming: 5 bases; J trimming: 3 bases; junction bases outside the gene matches: 4. The CDR3 totals 15 residues. Germline values: CDR1 SEHNR, CDR2 FQNEAQ (reference sequence). CDR3: CASSPGTSGTDTQYF. The CDR3 DNA reads TGTGCCAGCAGCCCCGGGACTAGCGGAACAGATACGCAGTATTTT.

A few counts support this clone. The chain carries TRBV11-3 and TRBJ2-2; TRBD1 aligns across 7 bases. CDR3 length: 14 amino acids. Germline V gene sequence: CDR1 SGHNT, CDR2 YENEEA. The J segment lost 7 bases and the V segment lost 6 bases, leaving 8 bases of the junction unmatched. CDR3 DNA: TGTGCCAGCAGGGCCGACAGGGCCTTCGGGGAGCTGTTTTTT. It encodes CASRADRAFGELFF. The whole variable domain, remainder taken from reference TRBV11-3 and TRBJ2-2, is EAGVVQSPRYKIIEKKQPVAFWCNPISGHNTLYWYLQNLGQGPELLIRYENEEAVDDSQLPKDRFSAERLKGVDSTLKIQPAELGDSAVYLCASRADRAFGELFFGEGSRLTVL.

The J gene is TRBJ1-3, the V gene TRBV4-1; possibly TRBD1 for D (5 bases). V lost 5 bases, J lost 0 bases, and 14 bases lay in between. Germline V lookup: CDR1 MGHRA, CDR2 YSYEKL. The CDR3 extends over 16 amino acids. CDR3 sequence: CASSFQGGFSGNTIYF. CDR3 DNA: TGCGCCAGCAGCTTCCAGGGAGGGTTCTCTGGAAACACCATATATTTT.

The chain joins TRBV2 to TRBJ1-5; D remains ambiguous. The CDR3 length is 12 residues. Germline CDR1 SNHLY, CDR2 FYNNEI. V lost 7 bases and J 3 bases, leaving 7 bases between the germline ends. CDR3: CASKGPNQPQHF. The CDR3 DNA follows: TGTGCCAGCAAAGGGCCCAATCAGCCCCAGCATTTT.

This chain connects TRBV12-5 to TRBJ2-3; tentative D call: TRBD1 (5 bases). The germline V and J ends were trimmed by 5 bases and 1 base, with 7 bases remaining between them. Germline CDR1 and CDR2: LGHNT and FRNRAP. The length of the CDR3 is 13 residues. In nucleotides, the CDR3 is TGTGCTAGTGGTCTGACAGGCACAGATACGCAGTATTTT. It encodes CASGLTGTDTQYF.

The CDR3 DNA reads as TGTGCCAGCAGTCCCAATAGCGGGAACGACCAAGAGACCCAGTACTTC. This codes for CASSPNSGNDQETQYF. The chain uses TRBV28 and TRBJ2-5, with 8 nucleotides matching TRBD2. The CDR3 is made up of 16 amino acids. Unmatched junction bases numbered 8, after V lost 5 bases and J lost 0 bases. In germline, CDR1 is MDHEN, CDR2 SYDVKM.

This clone was seen a few times. The V gene is TRBV4-1, the J gene TRBJ2-2; no firm D call. From germline, CDR1 is MGHRA and CDR2 YSYEKL. Trimming stripped 4 bases from V and 6 bases from J, with 6 bases between. The CDR3 totals 12 residues. CDR3 sequence reads: CASSPDSGELFF. The CDR3 region has the DNA TGCGCCAGCAGCCCCGACTCCGGGGAGCTGTTTTTT.

This clone occurred a few times. The chain uses TRBV7-3 and TRBJ1-6; TRBD1 matches 7 bases. Germline V gene sequence: CDR1 SGHTA, CDR2 FQGTGA. This CDR3 has 15 residues. Trimming at V came to 5 bases and at J to 10 bases, leaving 11 bases not matched to a gene. The CDR3 bases are TGTGCCAGCAGCAAACAACCTGACAGGGACTCACCCCTCCACTTT. This codes for CASSKQPDRDSPLHF.

The chain recombines TRBV7-9 with TRBJ2-1, with 7 bases lining up with TRBD1. The CDR3 runs 16 residues. V trimming: 7 bases; J trimming: 2 bases; junction bases outside the gene matches: 11. In germline, CDR1 is SEHNR, CDR2 FQNEAQ (reference sequence). Here the CDR3 DNA reads TGTGCCAGCAAGGATGACAGGGAAAGAACCTACAATGAGCAGTTCTTC. It yields the protein CASKDDRERTYNEQFF.

In DNA form, the CDR3 reads TGTGCCATCAGTGTGGGAAATGGGGGCAATCAGCCCCAGCATTTT. This sequence encodes CAISVGNGGNQPQHF. The chain links TRBV10-3 to TRBJ1-5; no clear D. There are 15 residues in the CDR3. Deletions cut 4 bases from V and 2 bases from J, with 12 bases between. Per the germline V gene, CDR1 is ENHRY and CDR2 is SYGVKD.

This clone was seen only a few times. The chain recombines TRBV7-9 with TRBJ1-2; 8 positions agree with TRBD1. Germline trimming cut 4 bases from V and 14 bases from J; bases unmatched to any gene: 6. The CDR3 is 11 amino acids. Germline CDR1 and CDR2: SEHNR and FQNEAQ (reference sequence). The CDR3 loop reads CASSSGQGGTF. CDR3 nucleotide sequence: TGTGCCAGCAGCTCTGGACAGGGAGGTACCTTC.

The chain employs TRBV6-1 and TRBJ1-2; the D is unclear. V was trimmed by 1 base and J by 8 bases, leaving 11 bases between them. CDR1 and CDR2 (germline): MNHNS, SASEGT. This CDR3 comprises 13 residues. This CDR3 is CASSEVEVWGYTF. CDR3 DNA: TGTGCCAGCAGTGAAGTGGAGGTCTGGGGCTACACCTTC.

The chain combines TRBV9 with TRBJ2-2; D ambiguous. This CDR3 has 12 amino acids. Germline V gene lookup returns CDR1 SGDLS and CDR2 YYNGEE. V was trimmed by 4 bases and J by 5 bases, leaving 6 bases between them. The CDR3 DNA reads TGTGCCAGCAGCATCAGGACCGGGGAGCTGTTTTTT. It is translated as CASSIRTGELFF.

This chain joins TRBV9 and TRBJ2-7; 11 bases are shared with TRBD2. This CDR3 contains 16 residues. The V gene's germline CDR1 is SGDLS and CDR2 YYNGEE. V was clipped by 3 bases and J by 6 bases; unmatched bases: 11. In nucleotides, the CDR3 is TGTGCCAGCAGCGGCCGACCGACTAGCGGGGTCTCCGAGCAGTACTTC. This sequence encodes CASSGRPTSGVSEQYF.

This clone was found a few times. The chain recombines TRBV9 with TRBJ2-7; D not certain. Germline V gene lookup returns CDR1 SGDLS and CDR2 YYNGEE. Trimming stripped 0 bases from V and 0 bases from J, with 7 bases between. CDR3 length equals 14 residues. For the CDR3, the DNA is TGTGCCAGCAGCGTAGGGAGCGCCTCCTACGAGCAGTACTTC. Protein sequence: CASSVGSASYEQYF.

V and J are TRBV10-1 and TRBJ2-1, with 8 bases lining up with TRBD2. Germline assignment: CDR1 WNHNN and CDR2 SYGVQD (reference sequence). The CDR3 runs to 13 residues. The ends lost 6 bases at V and 7 bases at J; junction bases unmatched: 5. Here the CDR3 reads CASSGRESNEQFF. The CDR3 DNA is TGCGCCAGCAGCGGGAGGGAGAGTAATGAGCAGTTCTTC.

With regard to this clone: Germline is not matched at one junction end, which may reflect a read error. The chain recombines TRBV28 with TRBJ2-3, with TRBD2 matching over 11 bases. Germline V CDR1 and CDR2: MDHEN, SYDVKM. This CDR3 region has 12 residues. Here the CDR3 DNA reads TGTGCCAGCAGTTCGTTACTAGCGGGAGTTGATTTT. This encodes CASSSLLAGVDF.

The J gene is TRBJ2-5, the V gene TRBV30; D ambiguous. The V end lost 4 bases, the J end lost 0 bases, and 18 bases lay between the germline ends. This CDR3 has 16 residues. Germline CDR1 and CDR2: GTSNPN and SVGIG (reference sequence). This chain's CDR3 is CAWMDGLLLYQETQYF. In DNA, the CDR3 is TGTGCCTGGATGGACGGCCTCCTATTGTACCAAGAGACCCAGTACTTC.

The J gene is TRBJ2-3, the V gene TRBV9; unclear D gene. V was trimmed by 7 bases and J by 6 bases, leaving 3 bases between them. Germline loops: CDR1 SGDLS, CDR2 YYNGEE. There are 9 residues in the CDR3. The CDR3 nucleotides are TGTGCCAGCGGTGATACGCAGTATTTT. It codes for CASGDTQYF. Looking up the rest from reference TRBV9 and TRBJ2-3 gives the full variable domain: DSGVTQTPKHLITATGQRVTLRCSPRSGDLSVYWYQQSLDQGLQFLIQYYNGEERAKGNILERFSAQQFPDLHSELNLSSLELGDSALYFCASGDTQYFGPGTRLTVL.

This rearrangement joins TRBV27 to TRBJ2-3, with 7 bases matching TRBD1. The CDR3 totals 15 residues. Per germline, CDR1 MNHEY and CDR2 SMNVEV (reference sequence). J gave up 1 base and V 2 bases, and 3 bases lay outside the gene matches. The CDR3 nucleotides read TGTGCCAGCAGTTTAGCCGGGACAGGCACAGATACGCAGTATTTT. Amino acid sequence: CASSLAGTGTDTQYF.